The clone carrying this T cell receptor (beta chain) was seen repeatedly, ten times or more. What it binds is unknown. From RNA transcripts, TCR beta CDR3 regions were amplified. A first-round RT-PCR of the TCR CDR3 used the HTBI primer set. TCRdb ran MiXCR on the multiplex PCR reads and lists one entry per CDR3 protein. The sample carries 200,000 to 300,000 distinct CDR3 sequences, roughly a quarter recorded once. This sample is drawn from a study of T cells in Graves' hyperthyroidism and ophthalmopathy. Study results and caveats: The model anticipated ophthalmopathy a median about 7.1 months pre-onset.

Researchers barred patients who had uncontrolled infection, other autoimmune disease, pregnancy or lactation. Germline CDR1 is MNHNS and CDR2 is SASEGT. CDR3 size: 18 residues. The junction had 16 bases not matched to a gene; V was cut back by 4 bases and J by 6 bases. The receptor's source is a woman in her thirties or forties with Graves' ophthalmopathy. The sample taken for sequencing was blood. This rearrangement joins TRBV6-1 to TRBJ2-7; the match to TRBD2 covers 12 bases. The CDR3 region is CASSADFLAGGPFSEQYF. DNA for the CDR3: TGTGCCAGCAGTGCAGATTTCCTAGCGGGAGGGCCCTTTTCCGAGCAGTACTTC.